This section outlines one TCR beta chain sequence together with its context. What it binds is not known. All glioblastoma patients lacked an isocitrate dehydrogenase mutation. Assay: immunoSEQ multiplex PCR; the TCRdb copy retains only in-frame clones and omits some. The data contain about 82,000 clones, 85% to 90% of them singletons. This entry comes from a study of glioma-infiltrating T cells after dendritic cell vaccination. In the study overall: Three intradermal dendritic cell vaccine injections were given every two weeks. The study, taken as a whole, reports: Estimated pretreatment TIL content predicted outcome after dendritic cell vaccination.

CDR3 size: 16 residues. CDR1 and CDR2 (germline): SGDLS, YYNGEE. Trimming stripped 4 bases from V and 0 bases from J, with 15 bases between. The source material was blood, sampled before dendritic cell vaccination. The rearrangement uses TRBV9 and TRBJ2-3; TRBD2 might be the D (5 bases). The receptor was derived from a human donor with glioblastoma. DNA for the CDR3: TGTGCCAGCAGCCCCCGATCGCTAGCTAGCACAGATACGCAGTATTTT. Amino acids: CASSPRSLASTDTQYF.